These 17 T cell receptor beta chains came from one sample sequenced in a study of T cell changes during pregnancy in multiple sclerosis. Using immunoSEQ multiplex PCR, the repertoire was profiled, and TCRdb retains in-frame clones only, with some absent. The table records tens of thousands of clones, approximately 87% of them present only once. Sequencing was performed on peripheral blood, taken after pregnancy. These TCRs come from a female donor in good health, enrolled as a control in a pregnancy study.

This clone was detected only once. The CDR3 coding sequence is TGTGCCAGCAGCGGGTACAGGGCTGGAAACACCATATATTTT. Encoded protein: CASSGYRAGNTIYF. The genes are TRBV9 and TRBJ1-3; D may be TRBD1 (6 bases). The CDR3 runs 14 residues. Deletions cut 3 bases from V and 2 bases from J, with 9 bases between. The germline gives CDR1 SGDLS, CDR2 YYNGEE.

V and J are TRBV9 and TRBJ2-7; the D gene is possibly TRBD1 (6 bases). Germline V gives CDR1 SGDLS, CDR2 YYNGEE. V was cut by 4 bases and J by 3 bases, with 14 bases left in between. The CDR3 totals 14 residues. The CDR3 loop reads CASSLGTSDYEQYF. The DNA for the CDR3 is TGTGCCAGCAGCCTCGGGACATCCGACTACGAGCAGTACTTC.

The chain is built from TRBV27 and TRBJ1-6; D is unclear. Trimming stripped 3 bases from V and 8 bases from J, with 8 bases between. This CDR3 spans 13 amino acids. Germline CDR1 reads MNHEY; CDR2 reads SMNVEV (reference sequence). The CDR3 spells CASSLGRDSPLHF. The CDR3 region has the DNA TGTGCCAGCAGTTTGGGCAGAGATTCACCCCTCCACTTT.

V is TRBV30 and J is TRBJ1-5, with TRBD1 matching over 7 bases. J was trimmed by 6 bases and V by 0 bases; bases with no gene match: 5. CDR1 and CDR2 (germline): GTSNPN, SVGIG (reference sequence). The CDR3 runs 14 residues. CDR3 DNA: TGTGCCTGGAGTGTACAAGGGGGCAGTCAGCCCCAGCATTTT. Its protein is CAWSVQGGSQPQHF. Based on the CDR3 plus reference TRBV30 and TRBJ1-5, the full variable domain is SQTIHQWPATLVQPVGSPLSLECTVEGTSNPNLYWYRQAAGRGLQLLFYSVGIGQISSEVPQNLSASRPQDRQFILSSKKLLLSDSGFYLCAWSVQGGSQPQHFGDGTRLSIL.

The CDR3 sequence: CASSTGGGNTEAFF. CDR3 DNA: TGTGCCAGCAGTACAGGGGGCGGGAACACTGAAGCTTTCTTT. The chain employs TRBV9 and TRBJ1-1; 9 bases map to TRBD1. With 5 bases clipped from V and 1 base from J, the junction kept 3 bases outside the gene matches. The CDR3 consists of 14 residues. CDR1 SGDLS and CDR2 YYNGEE come from the germline V gene. The full variable domain, its missing parts supplied by reference TRBV9 and TRBJ1-1, is DSGVTQTPKHLITATGQRVTLRCSPRSGDLSVYWYQQSLDQGLQFLIQYYNGEERAKGNILERFSAQQFPDLHSELNLSSLELGDSALYFCASSTGGGNTEAFFGQGTRLTVV.

The chain is built from TRBV2 and TRBJ1-1, with D perhaps matching TRBD1 (5 bases). Trimming removed 1 base from V and 1 base from J, with 7 bases in between. Germline values: CDR1 SNHLY, CDR2 FYNNEI. The CDR3 runs 14 residues. CDR3 sequence reads: CASSEDGGNTEAFF. The CDR3 bases are TGTGCCAGCAGTGAAGACGGGGGGAACACTGAAGCTTTCTTT.

This clone was seen only a few times. As DNA, the CDR3 is TGTGCCAGCAGTGGTACAGGGACCGGGGAGCTGTTTTTT. It translates to CASSGTGTGELFF. J is TRBJ2-2 and V is TRBV6-4; a weak D match, TRBD1 (6 bases). Germline V gene data show CDR1 as MRHNA and CDR2 as SNTAGT. Trimming stripped 4 bases from V and 5 bases from J, with 8 bases between. The CDR3 sequence is 13 residues long.

The chain links TRBV4-3 to TRBJ1-1, with 7 bases matching TRBD1. Germline trimming cut 0 bases from V and 8 bases from J; bases unmatched to any gene: 12. Per the germline V gene, CDR1 is LGHNA and CDR2 is YSLEER. CDR3 length: 16 amino acids. The CDR3 loop is CASSQDGEQGRWEAFF. The CDR3 DNA is TGCGCCAGCAGCCAAGACGGAGAACAGGGGAGATGGGAAGCTTTCTTT.

This clone was observed a single time. V is TRBV2 and J is TRBJ2-1; 7 nucleotides align to TRBD2. The CDR3 extends over 14 amino acids. CDR1 and CDR2 (germline): SNHLY, FYNNEI. Trimming took 7 bases from V and 5 from J; bases not matched to a gene: 8. CDR3 amino acids: CASNLGLPDNEQFF. The CDR3, as DNA: TGTGCCAGCAATTTGGGACTACCAGACAATGAGCAGTTCTTC.

This chain links TRBV6-6 with TRBJ1-4, with 10 bases matching TRBD1. The V gene's germline CDR1 is MNHNY and CDR2 SVGAGI (reference sequence). The CDR3 loop spans 15 amino acids. The V gene end was trimmed by 5 bases and the J gene end by 7 bases; junction bases not matched to a gene: 7. The CDR3 DNA sequence: TGTGCCAGCAGTAGGACCGGGACAGGGGTTGAAAAACTGTTTTTT. Translating it yields CASSRTGTGVEKLFF.

The chain joins TRBV18 to TRBJ1-2; possible D gene TRBD1, 5 bases. V was shortened by 6 bases and J by 8 bases, with 19 bases between the two germline ends. The CDR3 is 14 amino acids. In germline, CDR1 is KGHSH, CDR2 LQKENI. DNA for the CDR3: TGTGCCAGCTCGCCGCCCCGGGACGGGGGAGGCTACACCTTC. It is translated as CASSPPRDGGGYTF.

This clone was found once. The chain employs TRBV21-1 and TRBJ1-5. TRBV21-1 has pseudogene status. The CDR3 spans 11 residues. The CDR3 is CASSPNQPQHF. In DNA form, the CDR3 reads TGTGCCAGCAGCCCTAATCAGCCCCAGCATTTT.

V is TRBV2 and J is TRBJ2-2, with 10 bases fitting TRBD2. This CDR3 is built from 14 residues. CDR1 is SNHLY and CDR2 is FYNNEI in the germline V gene. The ends lost 11 bases at V and 3 bases at J; junction bases unmatched: 6. The CDR3 bases are TGTGCCGGAAAGCGGGAGGGGGACACCGGGGAGCTGTTTTTT. Protein product: CAGKREGDTGELFF. The whole variable domain, filled in from reference TRBV2 and TRBJ2-2, reads EPEVTQTPSHQVTQMGQEVILRCVPISNHLYFYWYRQILGQKVEFLVSFYNNEISEKSEIFDDQFSVERPDGSNFTLKIRSTKLEDSAMYFCAGKREGDTGELFFGEGSRLTVL.

In this sample, this clone turned up a few times. The J gene is TRBJ1-2, the V gene TRBV7-9; the D is unclear. Germline assignment: CDR1 SEHNR and CDR2 FQNEAQ (reference sequence). The CDR3 consists of 13 residues. Between the trimmed V and J ends, which lost 0 bases and 8 bases, there was a span of 10 bases. As DNA, the CDR3 is TGTGCCAGCAGCTTAGCGGTCCAGGAAGGCTACACCTTC. Its translation: CASSLAVQEGYTF. Full variable domain (rest looked up from reference TRBV7-9 and TRBJ1-2): DTGVSQNPRHKITKRGQNVTFRCDPISEHNRLYWYRQTLGQGPEFLTYFQNEAQLEKSRLLSDRFSAERPKGSFSTLEIQRTEQGDSAMYLCASSLAVQEGYTFGSGTRLTVV.

This clone was detected only a few times. This rearrangement joins TRBV10-3 to TRBJ2-7; 7 bases agree with TRBD1. Trimming took 7 bases from V and 0 from J; bases not matched to a gene: 6. Looked up from germline, CDR1 is ENHRY and CDR2 is SYGVKD. CDR3 length: 14 residues. The CDR3 sequence: CAIKGALSSYEQYF. In nucleotides, the CDR3 is TGTGCCATCAAGGGGGCTTTGAGCTCCTACGAGCAGTACTTC.

The genes are TRBV4-3 and TRBJ1-2, with TRBD1 identical over 9 bases. This CDR3 has 14 amino acids. CDR1 and CDR2 from the germline V gene are LGHNA and YSLEER. Trimming at V came to 4 bases and at J to 7 bases, leaving 7 bases not matched to a gene. The CDR3 DNA is TGCGCCAGCAGCCTCATACAGGGGGCTTCTGGCTACACCTTC. Protein: CASSLIQGASGYTF.

This clone was detected once. This rearrangement joins TRBV29-1 to TRBJ2-3; 7 nucleotides agree with TRBD2. Germline CDR1 and CDR2: SQVTM and ANQGSEA. Trimming at V came to 7 bases and at J to 4 bases, leaving 5 bases not matched to a gene. This CDR3 has 12 amino acids. CDR3 loop: CSATGGADTQYF. In DNA form, the CDR3 reads TGCAGCGCAACGGGGGGAGCAGATACGCAGTATTTT.